These 6 T cell receptor beta chains were all obtained from the same sample, sequenced in a study of regulatory T cells in long-lasting Graves disease. For TCR beta, libraries came from iRepertoire HTBI primers and Arm-PCR of CDR3 regions. In TCRdb, the multiplex PCR reads were re-called with MiXCR into one record per CDR3 protein. The profile shows about 200,000 distinct CDR3 sequences, roughly 18% of them singletons. Indicated time point: newly diagnosed GD, antithyroid drugs for less than 3 months. From RNA extracted from PBMCs, the TCR library was made. The sample in question was peripheral blood mononuclear cells (PBMCs), obtained at new diagnosis, from a patient treated with antithyroid drugs. These receptors all stem from a female donor with Graves disease.

This clonotype was recorded at least ten times. The V call is TRBV10-3, the J call TRBJ1-1; D call uncertain. The CDR3 runs 13 residues. V lost 7 bases to trimming and J lost 2 bases, with 11 bases between them. The germline V gene has CDR1 ENHRY and CDR2 SYGVKD. CDR3 sequence (DNA): TGTGCCATCAATTCAGACGGAAACACTGAAGCTTTCTTT. It is translated as CAINSDGNTEAFF.

As for this clonotype: A far larger clone is a single base away, which makes a read error likely. The chain uses TRBV28 and TRBJ2-5, with D maybe TRBD1 (6 bases). The CDR3 is 18 residues long. In germline, CDR1 is MDHEN, CDR2 SYDVKM. In DNA form, the CDR3 reads TGTGCCACCAGTAACACGAGACAGGTGGACGTTTACCAAGAGACCCAGTACTTC. Encoded protein: CATSNTRQVDVYQETQYF.

The sample holds many counts of this clonotype. The V gene is TRBV13, the J gene TRBJ2-7; 12 bases are a match to TRBD2. This CDR3 contains 17 residues. From germline, CDR1 is PRHDT and CDR2 FYEKMQ (reference sequence). Trimming took 5 bases from V and 6 from J; bases not matched to a gene: 14. The CDR3 is CASSQASLAGGPGEQYF. The CDR3 DNA is TGTGCCAGCAGCCAGGCCTCCCTAGCGGGAGGGCCCGGCGAGCAGTACTTC.

Many counts were recorded for this clonotype. J is TRBJ1-5 and V is TRBV2, with TRBD1 matching over 7 bases. The CDR3 contains 17 residues. With V trimmed by 6 bases and J by 0 bases, 11 bases remained unmatched. Germline loops: CDR1 SNHLY, CDR2 FYNNEI. CDR3 amino acids: CASRADRARYSNQPQHF. CDR3 DNA sequence: TGTGCCAGCAGGGCCGACAGGGCGAGGTATAGCAATCAGCCCCAGCATTTT.

This clonotype was counted many times. The chain uses TRBV28 and TRBJ2-7; 7 bases line up with TRBD1. This CDR3 is built from 13 residues. V lost 6 bases, J lost 3 bases, and 5 bases stayed unmatched. Germline CDR1 and CDR2: MDHEN and SYDVKM. The CDR3, as DNA: TGTGCCAGCAGGTCGGGACAGCTCTACGAGCAGTACTTC. Encoded protein: CASRSGQLYEQYF.

This clonotype was counted ten times or more. J is TRBJ2-5 and V is TRBV2; D is uncertain. The length of the CDR3 is 11 residues. The germline V and J ends were trimmed by 8 bases and 3 bases, with 7 bases remaining between them. From germline, CDR1 is SNHLY and CDR2 FYNNEI. CDR3: CASSNEETQYF. The CDR3 DNA sequence: TGTGCCAGCTCCAACGAAGAGACCCAGTACTTC.